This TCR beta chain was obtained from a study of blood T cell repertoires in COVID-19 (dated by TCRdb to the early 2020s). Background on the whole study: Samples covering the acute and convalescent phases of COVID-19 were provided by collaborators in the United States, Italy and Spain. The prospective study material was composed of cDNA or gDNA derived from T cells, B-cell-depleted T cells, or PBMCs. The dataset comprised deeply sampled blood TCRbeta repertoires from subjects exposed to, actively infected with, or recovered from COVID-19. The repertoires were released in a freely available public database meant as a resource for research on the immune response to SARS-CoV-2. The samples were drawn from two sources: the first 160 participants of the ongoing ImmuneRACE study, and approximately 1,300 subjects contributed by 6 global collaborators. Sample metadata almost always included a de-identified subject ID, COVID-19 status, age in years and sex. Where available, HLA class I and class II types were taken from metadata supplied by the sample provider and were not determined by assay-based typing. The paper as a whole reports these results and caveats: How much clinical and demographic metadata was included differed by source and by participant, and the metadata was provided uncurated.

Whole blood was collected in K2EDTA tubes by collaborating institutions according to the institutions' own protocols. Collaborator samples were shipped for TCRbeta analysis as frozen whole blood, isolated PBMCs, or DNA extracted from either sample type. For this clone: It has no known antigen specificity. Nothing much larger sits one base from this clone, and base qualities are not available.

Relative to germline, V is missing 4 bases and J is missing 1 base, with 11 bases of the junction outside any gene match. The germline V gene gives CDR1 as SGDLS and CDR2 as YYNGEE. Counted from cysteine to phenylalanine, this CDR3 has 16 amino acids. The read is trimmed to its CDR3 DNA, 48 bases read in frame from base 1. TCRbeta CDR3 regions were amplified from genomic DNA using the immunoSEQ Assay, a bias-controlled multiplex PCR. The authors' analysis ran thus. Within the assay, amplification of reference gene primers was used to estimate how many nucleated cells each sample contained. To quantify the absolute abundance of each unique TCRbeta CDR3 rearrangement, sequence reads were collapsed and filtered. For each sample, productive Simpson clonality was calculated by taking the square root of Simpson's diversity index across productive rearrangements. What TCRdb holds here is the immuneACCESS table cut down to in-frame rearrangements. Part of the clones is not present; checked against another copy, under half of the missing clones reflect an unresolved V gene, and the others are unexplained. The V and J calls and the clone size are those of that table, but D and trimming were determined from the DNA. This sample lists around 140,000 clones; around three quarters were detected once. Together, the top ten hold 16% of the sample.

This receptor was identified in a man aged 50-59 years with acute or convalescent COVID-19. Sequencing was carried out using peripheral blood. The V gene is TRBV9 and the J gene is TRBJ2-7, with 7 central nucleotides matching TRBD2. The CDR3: CASSSRTSTLSYEQYF. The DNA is TGTGCCAGCAGCTCAAGGACTAGTACTTTATCCTACGAGCAGTACTTC.